The subject of this entry is one TCR beta chain. Its target is not known. The CDR3 totals 15 residues. CDR1 is SNHLY and CDR2 is FYNNEI in the germline V gene. V lost 5 bases and J lost 2; bases outside the gene matches: 3. This sample is part of a study of memory CD4+ T cells and cytomegalovirus serostatus. The overall study: Healthy Belgian adult donors included 9 or 10 CMV-positive and some 24 CMV-negative people.

TCRdb's copy holds only in-frame clones and misses some; the assay was immunoSEQ multiplex PCR. The data show approximately 53,000 clones, around 78% seen once. The sort gate was single viable CD3+CD4+CD8-CD45RO+ cells for memory CD4+ T cells. Overall study results and limits: Each of 67 CMV-associated TCRbeta sequences occurred in one to five individuals.

The chain couples TRBV2 to TRBJ2-3; 11 bases are shared with TRBD2. The specimen sequenced was memory CD4+ T cells from blood. This TCR came from an adult in good health and CMV-seronegative. CDR3 residues: CASSRLAGNTDTQYF. The CDR3 DNA reads as TGTGCCAGCAGTCGACTAGCGGGAAACACAGATACGCAGTATTTT. Combining the CDR3 with reference TRBV2 and TRBJ2-3 gives the whole variable domain EPEVTQTPSHQVTQMGQEVILRCVPISNHLYFYWYRQILGQKVEFLVSFYNNEISEKSEIFDDQFSVERPDGSNFTLKIRSTKLEDSAMYFCASSRLAGNTDTQYFGPGTRLTVL.